The 22 T cell receptor beta chains below all came from one sample that was sequenced in a study of HIV-infected patients and healthy controls. TCRdb called the 5' RACE reads again in MiXCR, with one record for every CDR3 protein. The sample contains 55,000 to 70,000 distinct CDR3 sequences, 19% of which appear only once. Sequenced sample: CD4+ T cells from blood. These receptors all come from a human donor in good health.

This clonotype has more than one count but fewer than ten. The chain combines TRBV6-5 with TRBJ2-1; 7 bases are shared with TRBD1. This CDR3 contains 15 residues. Germline loops: CDR1 MNHEY, CDR2 SVGAGI. Trimming took 2 bases from V and 6 from J; bases not matched to a gene: 7. The chain's CDR3 is CASSYRGLTRNEQFF. CDR3 sequence (DNA): TGTGCCAGCAGTTACAGGGGGCTTACCCGCAATGAGCAGTTCTTC.

The CDR3 here is CSAAGGGGVSEAFF. The CDR3 nucleotides are TGCAGTGCTGCCGGGGGAGGGGGCGTCTCTGAAGCTTTCTTT. The V gene is TRBV20-1, the J gene TRBJ1-1; the match to TRBD1 covers 7 bases. This CDR3 has 14 residues. Germline V lookup: CDR1 DFQATT, CDR2 SNEGSKA (reference sequence). The ends lost 5 bases at V and 6 bases at J; junction bases unmatched: 12.

This chain joins TRBV29-1 and TRBJ1-3; D unresolved. The length of the CDR3 is 17 residues. Germline CDR1 and CDR2: SQVTM and ANQGSEA. V was clipped by 4 bases and J by 0 bases, with 19 bases between them. DNA for the CDR3: TGCAGCGTTGCTGGAAAAGTTCCCGGGAGCTCTGGAAACACCATATATTTT. It translates to CSVAGKVPGSSGNTIYF.

This clonotype was seen many times. The chain joins TRBV20-1 to TRBJ1-1, with TRBD1 as a possible D gene (5 bases). The CDR3 loop spans 13 amino acids. V lost 4 bases and J lost 1, with 10 bases in between. Germline V gives CDR1 DFQATT, CDR2 SNEGSKA (reference sequence). CDR3: CSATRGWNTEAFF. CDR3 nucleotide sequence: TGCAGTGCTACTCGGGGGTGGAACACTGAAGCTTTCTTT.

This clonotype was detected only a few times. A much larger clone lies one base from this, so it may be a read error. J is TRBJ1-5 and V is TRBV20-1; 9 nucleotides line up with TRBD1. The CDR3 has 15 amino acids. V was pared by 5 bases and J by 2 bases, with 7 bases of the junction left unmatched. Germline V CDR1 and CDR2: DFQATT, SNEGSKA (reference sequence). CDR3 coding DNA: TGCAGTGCTGGGGAGACAGGGGGAGGCAATCAGCCCCAGCATTTT. Its protein product is CSAGETGGGNQPQHF.

This clonotype has a handful of counts. J is TRBJ1-5 and V is TRBV20-1, with a tentative D call TRBD1 (6 bases). The CDR3 consists of 15 residues. Per germline, CDR1 DFQATT and CDR2 SNEGSKA (reference sequence). V was trimmed by 5 bases and J by 2 bases, leaving 16 bases between them. The CDR3 loop is CSAQQGIQGNQPQHF. For the CDR3, the DNA is TGCAGTGCTCAACAGGGAATACAGGGCAATCAGCCCCAGCATTTT.

The chain carries TRBV13 and TRBJ1-5, with 7 nucleotides matching TRBD1. The CDR3 extends over 13 amino acids. The J segment lost 11 bases and the V segment lost 5 bases, leaving 9 bases of the junction unmatched. Germline V CDR1 and CDR2: PRHDT, FYEKMQ (reference sequence). CDR3 protein: CASSGPQGRSQHF. CDR3 in DNA: TGTGCCAGCAGCGGACCACAGGGGAGGTCCCAGCATTTT. Full variable domain (remainder filled in from reference TRBV13 and TRBJ1-5): AAGVIQSPRHLIKEKRETATLKCYPIPRHDTVYWYQQGPGQDPQFLISFYEKMQSDKGSIPDRFSAQQFSDYHSELNMSSLELGDSALYFCASSGPQGRSQHFGDGTRLSIL.

V usage is TRBV7-2 and J usage is TRBJ1-6, with a possible D match to TRBD1 (6 bases). In germline, CDR1 is SGHTA, CDR2 FQGNSA. Trimming took 0 bases from V and 5 from J, leaving 8 bases between them. The CDR3 is 15 amino acids. CDR3 coding DNA: TGTGCCAGCAGCTTAGCGGGACACAATAATTCACCCCTCCACTTT. This translates into CASSLAGHNNSPLHF.

This clonotype was detected ten times or more. V usage is TRBV6-5 and J usage is TRBJ1-1; D gene uncertain. Trimming removed 6 bases at V and 6 bases at J, with 14 bases between. This CDR3 has 13 residues. Looked up from germline, CDR1 is MNHEY and CDR2 is SVGAGI. This CDR3 reads CASSLGRSAEAFF. The CDR3 coding sequence is TGTGCCAGCAGCCTAGGGAGAAGCGCTGAAGCTTTCTTT.

In its sample, this clonotype was seen many times. This chain connects TRBV7-2 to TRBJ2-3; D call uncertain. CDR1 SGHTA and CDR2 FQGNSA come from the germline V gene. The length of the CDR3 is 16 residues. Trimming pared 2 bases from V and 2 bases from J, leaving 14 bases between. This CDR3 is CASSLNAVLNTDTQYF. The CDR3 nucleotides read TGTGCCAGCAGCTTAAACGCAGTCCTGAACACAGATACGCAGTATTTT. Drawing the rest from reference TRBV7-2 and TRBJ2-3, the complete variable domain is GAGVSQSPSNKVTEKGKDVELRCDPISGHTALYWYRQSLGQGLEFLIYFQGNSAPDKSGLPSDRFSAERTGGSVSTLTIQRTQQEDSAVYLCASSLNAVLNTDTQYFGPGTRLTVL.

This clonotype has ten or more counts. V is TRBV10-3 and J is TRBJ1-5, with 10 bases fitting TRBD1. This CDR3 comprises 17 residues. CDR1 is ENHRY, CDR2 SYGVKD, per germline. Trimming at V came to 0 bases and at J to 5 bases, leaving 7 bases not matched to a gene. CDR3 nucleotide sequence: TGTGCCATCAGTGAGTCGGTTCCGGGACAGGGGTATCAGCCCCAGCATTTT. This gives the protein CAISESVPGQGYQPQHF.

The chain is built from TRBV5-4 and TRBJ2-3; D is undetermined. Germline V gives CDR1 SGHNT, CDR2 YYREEE (reference sequence). The CDR3 runs 13 residues. V lost 0 bases, J lost 2 bases, and 4 bases lay in between. The CDR3 DNA is TGTGCCAGCAGCTTGGAATTCACAGATACGCAGTATTTT. Translation gives CASSLEFTDTQYF.

The J gene is TRBJ2-7, the V gene TRBV28; D is ambiguous. V was trimmed by 3 bases and J by 4 bases, leaving 7 bases between them. The CDR3 extends over 12 amino acids. Germline CDR1 reads MDHEN; CDR2 reads SYDVKM. The CDR3 nucleotides are TGTGCCAGCAGTTTTTCTGTGTACGAGCAGTACTTC. It yields the protein CASSFSVYEQYF.

V usage is TRBV14 and J usage is TRBJ1-6; D is perhaps TRBD1 (6 bases). This CDR3 comprises 16 residues. V gave up 5 bases and J gave up 9 bases, with 20 bases separating them. Germline V gene sequence: CDR1 SGHDN, CDR2 FVKESK. CDR3 nucleotide sequence: TGTGCCAGCAGCGGCTTTGCCGGGACACCGGGTTCACCCCTCCACTTT. It encodes CASSGFAGTPGSPLHF.

This clonotype has a count of ten or more. The chain joins TRBV2 to TRBJ2-3; a possible D gene is TRBD2 (5 bases). Trimming cost V 7 bases and J 1 base, with 18 bases left between them. The V gene's germline CDR1 is SNHLY and CDR2 FYNNEI. This CDR3 is 16 amino acids long. In DNA form, the CDR3 reads TGTGCCAGCACGCCGAGGGAAGGAATTGGCACAGATACGCAGTATTTT. This encodes CASTPREGIGTDTQYF. The full variable domain, its missing parts supplied by reference TRBV2 and TRBJ2-3, is EPEVTQTPSHQVTQMGQEVILRCVPISNHLYFYWYRQILGQKVEFLVSFYNNEISEKSEIFDDQFSVERPDGSNFTLKIRSTKLEDSAMYFCASTPREGIGTDTQYFGPGTRLTVL.

This clonotype was picked up a small number of times. The chain recombines TRBV6-1 with TRBJ1-2; maybe TRBD1 (6 bases). The CDR3 contains 16 residues. Germline CDR1 and CDR2: MNHNS and SASEGT. V lost 0 bases and J lost 0, with 11 bases in between. CDR3 nucleotides: TGTGCCAGCAGTGAAGCGCTTCAGGGGCCTAACTATGGCTACACCTTC. Translating gives CASSEALQGPNYGYTF.

Ten or more counts support this clonotype. This chain joins TRBV5-1 and TRBJ1-5, with 11 bases that match TRBD1. Unmatched junction bases numbered 7, after V lost 4 bases and J lost 7 bases. The germline CDR1 and CDR2 sequences are SGHRS and YFSETQ. The CDR3 consists of 15 residues. The CDR3: CASSRGTGGEQPQHF. The CDR3 DNA reads as TGCGCCAGCAGCCGGGGGACAGGGGGAGAACAGCCCCAGCATTTT.

This clonotype was seen repeatedly, ten times or more. CDR3 loop: CASSPGAVTGEETQYF. The CDR3 coding sequence is TGCGCCAGCAGCCCAGGGGCCGTCACTGGGGAAGAGACCCAGTACTTC. The chain has TRBV5-1 and TRBJ2-5; maybe TRBD1 (6 bases). The CDR3 is 16 residues long. V dropped 4 bases and J dropped 3 bases, with 19 bases sitting between them. In germline, CDR1 is SGHRS, CDR2 YFSETQ.

This clonotype was seen more than once but under ten times. V usage is TRBV29-1 and J usage is TRBJ1-1; D perhaps matches TRBD1 (5 bases). Trimming removed 7 bases at V and 0 bases at J, with 12 bases between. The CDR3 has 13 residues. Germline CDR1 reads SQVTM; CDR2 reads ANQGSEA. CDR3 in DNA: TGCAGCGCTGCGGGGCGGATGAACACTGAAGCTTTCTTT. Translation gives CSAAGRMNTEAFF.

V usage is TRBV6-2 or TRBV6-3 and J usage is TRBJ2-1; D not certain. CDR1 MNHEY and CDR2 SVGEGT come from the germline V gene. V gave up 2 bases and J gave up 4 bases, with 12 bases separating them. This CDR3 contains 15 residues. CDR3 nucleotides: TGTGCCAGCAGTTACACCGGCGGAAGTTACAATGAGCAGTTCTTC. It codes for CASSYTGGSYNEQFF.

V is TRBV7-2 and J is TRBJ2-5, with a tentative D call TRBD1 (5 bases). The ends were cut back, 1 base at V and 2 bases at J, with 8 bases in the middle. This CDR3 has 14 residues. Germline CDR1 and CDR2: SGHTA and FQGNSA. CDR3 sequence reads: CASSLVDRQETQYF. The CDR3 nucleotides are TGTGCCAGCAGCTTAGTTGACAGACAAGAGACCCAGTACTTC.

This clonotype was observed at least ten times. The V gene is TRBV30, the J gene TRBJ1-5; D might be TRBD1 (5 bases). CDR3 length: 15 amino acids. Germline assignment: CDR1 GTSNPN and CDR2 SVGIG (reference sequence). V lost 0 bases and J 2 bases, leaving 11 bases between the germline ends. The CDR3 here is CAWSVQGPRNQPQHF. CDR3 coding DNA: TGTGCCTGGAGTGTGCAGGGCCCCCGCAATCAGCCCCAGCATTTT.